Below are 19 T cell receptor beta chains sequenced from a single sample in a study of shared clonotypes between healthy human individuals. TCRdb's table, derived via immunoSEQ multiplex PCR, lists solely in-frame clones and lacks some. The table lists 2 million to 2.5 million clones, 90% to 97% of them singletons. Sample: naive CD4+ T cells sorted from blood. Subset meaning: CD45RA+ positively selected. These TCRs come from a man younger than 35 in good health.

As regards this clone: Other DNA sequences in this sample translate to the same CDR3. The V gene is TRBV18, the J gene TRBJ1-2; unclear D gene. In germline, CDR1 is KGHSH, CDR2 LQKENI. V lost 2 bases, J lost 3 bases, and 7 bases lay in between. There are 13 residues in the CDR3. The CDR3 sequence is CASSPEGDYGYTF. The CDR3, as DNA: TGTGCCAGCTCACCAGAGGGCGACTATGGCTACACCTTC.

The V and J genes are TRBV19 and TRBJ2-3; 7 bases map to TRBD2. This CDR3 has 15 residues. Losses at the gene ends were 9 bases for V and 0 bases for J; bases not matched to a gene: 9. The germline CDR1 and CDR2 sequences are LNHDA and SQIVND (reference sequence). CDR3 bases: TGTGCCAGCGGGAAGGGAGGGCTTAGCACAGATACGCAGTATTTT. This encodes CASGKGGLSTDTQYF.

DNA of the CDR3: TGTGCCAGCAGCCTCGAGGGGGTGATAAGATCACCCCTCCACTTT. Its translation: CASSLEGVIRSPLHF. The chain joins TRBV6-1 to TRBJ1-6; the D gene is possibly TRBD1 (6 bases). CDR3 length: 15 amino acids. The V gene lost 6 bases and the J gene lost 10 bases, with 19 bases spanning the gap. Per the germline V gene, CDR1 is MNHNS and CDR2 is SASEGT.

The rearrangement links TRBV6-1 to TRBJ1-1; D is ambiguous. Germline loops: CDR1 MNHNS, CDR2 SASEGT. The CDR3 length is 12 residues. With 0 bases removed from V and 4 bases from J, the gap between germline ends came to 3 bases. The CDR3 nucleotides read TGTGCCAGCAGTGAAGCCCCCACTGAAGCTTTCTTT. The encoded protein is CASSEAPTEAFF.

The chain combines TRBV6-5 with TRBJ2-7; D unclear. Germline CDR1 is MNHEY and CDR2 is SVGAGI. CDR3 length: 14 amino acids. V dropped 2 bases and J dropped 6 bases, with 14 bases sitting between them. CDR3 sequence: CASSYGPGTSEQYF. In DNA form, the CDR3 reads TGTGCCAGCAGTTACGGTCCGGGTACCTCCGAGCAGTACTTC.

Concerning this clone itself: Additional DNA sequences in this sample encode the identical CDR3. The chain uses TRBV7-2 and TRBJ2-1; unclear D gene. Germline CDR1 and CDR2: SGHTA and FQGNSA. V was clipped by 5 bases and J by 8 bases, with 7 bases between them. The CDR3 extends over 11 amino acids. CDR3: CASSRSYEQFF. CDR3 DNA: TGTGCCAGCAGCCGAAGCTATGAGCAGTTCTTC.

J is TRBJ2-7 and V is TRBV7-9; 7 bases are a match to TRBD1. Germline lookup yields CDR1 SEHNR and CDR2 FQNEAQ (reference sequence). This CDR3 region has 13 residues. Trimming took 5 bases from V and 3 from J; bases not matched to a gene: 4. CDR3: CASSGDSLYEQYF. CDR3 sequence (DNA): TGTGCCAGCAGCGGGGACAGCCTCTACGAGCAGTACTTC.

The chain carries TRBV5-3 and TRBJ2-7; D possibly corresponds to TRBD1 (6 bases). TRBV5-3 belongs to the ORF category, with a function that is uncertain. This CDR3 has 16 residues. Trimming removed 4 bases from V and 5 bases from J, with 22 bases in between. In DNA form, the CDR3 reads TGTGCCAGAAGCCGACCGCCGGGACATCTCGATGACGAGCAGTACTTC. This sequence encodes CARSRPPGHLDDEQYF.

V is TRBV23-1 and J is TRBJ2-7; D might be TRBD1 (6 bases). TRBV23-1 is labeled an ORF, and its function is uncertain. V was pared by 8 bases and J by 2 bases, with 10 bases between. The CDR3 has 12 residues. The CDR3 reads CASEEGAYEQYF. DNA of the CDR3: TGCGCCAGCGAAGAGGGGGCCTACGAGCAGTACTTC.

CDR3 coding DNA: TGTGCCAGCAGCGTAGTGCCCGGGGTGAGCGACGAGCTGCAGTTCTTC. Translated: CASSVVPGVSDELQFF. V usage is TRBV9 and J usage is TRBJ2-1; TRBD2 is a possible D gene (5 bases). Trimming cost V 0 bases and J 12 bases, with 22 bases left between them. The CDR3 runs 16 residues. Germline CDR1 reads SGDLS; CDR2 reads YYNGEE.

Here the CDR3 DNA reads TGTGCCAGCAGTTCCCCTGGGGGGGGGTATGATGGCTACACCTTC. It encodes CASSSPGGGYDGYTF. V and J are TRBV28 and TRBJ1-2; TRBD1 is a possible D gene (5 bases). V dropped 4 bases and J dropped 6 bases, with 18 bases sitting between them. CDR1 is MDHEN and CDR2 is SYDVKM in the germline V gene. This CDR3 is built from 15 residues.

This chain uses TRBV18 with TRBJ1-5; 7 nucleotides agree with TRBD1. With 3 bases clipped from V and 7 bases from J, the junction kept 6 bases outside the gene matches. Germline V CDR1 and CDR2: KGHSH, LQKENI. This CDR3 contains 14 residues. The CDR3 loop reads CASSPETGQQPQHF. CDR3 DNA: TGTGCCAGCTCACCCGAGACAGGGCAACAGCCCCAGCATTTT. Looking up the rest from reference TRBV18 and TRBJ1-5 gives the full variable domain: NAGVMQNPRHLVRRRGQEARLRCSPMKGHSHVYWYRQLPEEGLKFMVYLQKENIIDESGMPKERFSAEFPKEGPSILRIQQVVRGDSAAYFCASSPETGQQPQHFGDGTRLSIL.

This clone was detected only a few times. The chain joins TRBV6-1 to TRBJ1-1; no firm D call. The CDR3 sequence is 14 residues long. V lost 2 bases to trimming and J lost 1 base, with 8 bases between them. Germline CDR1 MNHNS, CDR2 SASEGT. This CDR3 reads CASSEPTENTEAFF. In nucleotides, the CDR3 is TGTGCCAGCAGTGAACCCACAGAGAACACTGAAGCTTTCTTT.

V and J are TRBV5-1 and TRBJ1-1; D is uncertain. V was cut by 1 base and J by 1 base, with 11 bases left in between. In germline, CDR1 is SGHRS, CDR2 YFSETQ. This CDR3 is 15 amino acids long. The CDR3 DNA reads as TGCGCCAGCAGCTTGAAGGGCAGTCAGAACACTGAAGCTTTCTTT. Its protein is CASSLKGSQNTEAFF.

The J gene is TRBJ1-4, the V gene TRBV30; D may be TRBD1 (6 bases). V shed 1 base and J shed 8 bases, with 14 bases lying between them. CDR3 length equals 14 residues. Germline CDR1 and CDR2: GTSNPN and SVGIG (reference sequence). CDR3 bases: TGTGCCTGGAGTGGGAGACAGGTAGGCGAAAAACTGTTTTTT. Residues: CAWSGRQVGEKLFF.

The chain couples TRBV19 to TRBJ1-5; the match to TRBD1 covers 12 bases. V lost 3 bases to trimming and J lost 15 bases; unmatched junction nucleotides: 12. Germline CDR1 reads LNHDA; CDR2 reads SQIVND (reference sequence). There are 15 residues in the CDR3. CDR3 DNA sequence: TGTGCCAGTAGTATTTCCCCCGGGACAGGGGGCCGCCCGCATTTT. It is translated as CASSISPGTGGRPHF.

V gene TRBV15 combines with J gene TRBJ1-1; D not certain. CDR1 and CDR2 (germline): LNHNV, YYDKDF (reference sequence). The CDR3 is 14 amino acids. Trimming cost V 2 bases and J 0 bases, with 7 bases left between them. The CDR3: CATSRLFMNTEAFF. The CDR3 coding sequence is TGTGCCACCAGCAGACTCTTTATGAACACTGAAGCTTTCTTT.

The chain employs TRBV6-6 and TRBJ2-5; 9 bases line up with TRBD1. CDR1 and CDR2 from the germline V gene are MNHNY and SVGAGI (reference sequence). CDR3 length: 15 residues. J lost 3 bases, V lost 0 bases, and 2 bases had no gene match. The CDR3 protein is CASSYSGQGKETQYF. CDR3 in DNA: TGTGCCAGCAGTTACTCGGGACAGGGAAAAGAGACCCAGTACTTC.

This rearrangement joins TRBV10-3 to TRBJ2-7; 11 bases agree with TRBD2. J gave up 3 bases and V 8 bases, and 6 bases lay outside the gene matches. This CDR3 has 14 residues. Germline CDR1 reads ENHRY; CDR2 reads SYGVKD. CDR3 residues: CAIGLAGGIYEQYF. In DNA form, the CDR3 reads TGTGCCATCGGCCTAGCGGGGGGCATCTACGAGCAGTACTTC.